This T cell receptor (beta chain) derives from a study of shared clonotypes between healthy human individuals. General study findings and limits: Sequencing depth was expected to influence donor clonotype sharing.

Each subset's genomic DNA was shared equally among a number of immunoSEQ plates. Sequencing used immunoSEQ multiplex PCR; TCRdb keeps in-frame clones, though not all of them. The data hold 450,000 to 500,000 clones, with around 73% observed a single time. Concerning this clone: Its antigen is not known.

Germline V gene data show CDR1 as SGHRS and CDR2 as YFSETQ. Trimming stripped 2 bases from V and 2 bases from J, with 9 bases between. This CDR3 spans 14 amino acids. Caucasian adults living in Nashville, Tennessee, provided all samples. The unsorted samples had 100 million or so PBMCs used for genomic DNA. Sequencing input: PBMCs. This receptor was identified in a woman in her forties in good health. Some clones in this sample may be carry-over from other donors' samples. The chain has TRBV5-1 and TRBJ2-3; D gene ambiguous. The CDR3 bases are TGCGCCAGCAGCTTCGGTAGGGACACAGATACGCAGTATTTT. It translates to CASSFGRDTDTQYF. Supplemented by reference TRBV5-1 and TRBJ2-3, the full variable domain reads KAGVTQTPRYLIKTRGQQVTLSCSPISGHRSVSWYQQTPGQGLQFLFEYFSETQRNKGNFPGRFSGRQFSNSRSEMNVSTLELGDSALYLCASSFGRDTDTQYFGPGTRLTVL.